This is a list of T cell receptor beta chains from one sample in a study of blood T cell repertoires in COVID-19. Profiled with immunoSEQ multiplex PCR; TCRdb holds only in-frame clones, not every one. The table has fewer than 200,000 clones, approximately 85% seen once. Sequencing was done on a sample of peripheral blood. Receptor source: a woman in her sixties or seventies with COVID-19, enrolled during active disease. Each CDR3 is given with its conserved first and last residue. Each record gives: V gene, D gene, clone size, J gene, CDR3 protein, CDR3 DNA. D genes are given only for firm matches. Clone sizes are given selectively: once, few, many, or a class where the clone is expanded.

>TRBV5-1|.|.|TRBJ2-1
CASSPKNEQFF
TGCGCCAGCAGCCCCAAAAATGAGCAGTTCTTC
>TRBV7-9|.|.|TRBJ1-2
CASSPGIPNYGYTF
TGTGCCAGCAGCCCAGGGATTCCTAACTATGGCTACACCTTC
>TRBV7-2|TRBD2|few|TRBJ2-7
CASSSSGRGEQYF
TGTGCCAGCAGCTCTAGCGGGAGAGGCGAGCAGTACTTC
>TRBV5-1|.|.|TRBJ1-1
CASSLNQGNTEAFF
TGCGCCAGCAGCTTGAATCAGGGGAACACTGAAGCTTTCTTT
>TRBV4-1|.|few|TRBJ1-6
CASSQINSPLHF
TGCGCCAGCAGCCAAATAAATTCACCCCTCCACTTT
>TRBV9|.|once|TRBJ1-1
CASSVTVWDTEAFF
TGTGCCAGCAGCGTGACAGTGTGGGACACTGAAGCTTTCTTT
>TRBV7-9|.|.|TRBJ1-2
CASSPARAGGLGTF
TGTGCCAGCAGCCCAGCAAGGGCGGGGGGCCTGGGTACCTTC
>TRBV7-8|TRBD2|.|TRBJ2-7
CASSLGGRVYEQYF
TGTGCCAGCAGCTTAGGCGGGAGGGTATACGAGCAGTACTTC
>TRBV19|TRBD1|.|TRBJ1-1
CASIRDRGFITEAFF
TGTGCCAGTATCCGGGACAGGGGTTTCATCACTGAAGCTTTCTTT
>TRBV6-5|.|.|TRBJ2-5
CASSRLGLQETQYF
TGTGCCAGCAGCCGCCTTGGACTGCAAGAGACCCAGTACTTC
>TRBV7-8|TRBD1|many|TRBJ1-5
CASTSTGVSNQPQHF
TGTGCCAGCACTTCGACAGGGGTAAGCAATCAGCCCCAGCATTTT
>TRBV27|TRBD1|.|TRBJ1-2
CAVGTGYGYTF
TGTGCCGTCGGGACAGGCTATGGCTACACCTTC
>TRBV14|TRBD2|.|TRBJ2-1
CASSQGTSGGSEQFF
TGTGCCAGCAGCCAGGGGACTAGCGGGGGATCTGAGCAGTTCTTC
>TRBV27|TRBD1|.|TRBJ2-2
CASRPGQGAGELFF
TGTGCCAGCAGGCCGGGACAGGGGGCCGGGGAGCTGTTTTTT
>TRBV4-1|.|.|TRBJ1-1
CASSQESRTEAFF
TGCGCCAGCAGCCAAGAATCCAGGACTGAAGCTTTCTTT
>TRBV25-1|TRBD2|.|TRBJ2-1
CASSEWTSGCEQFF
TGTGCCAGCAGTGAATGGACTAGCGGTTGTGAGCAGTTCTTC
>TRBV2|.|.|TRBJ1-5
CATDRGRDQPQHF
TGTGCCACCGACCGGGGAAGGGATCAGCCCCAGCATTTT
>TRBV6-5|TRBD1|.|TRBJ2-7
CASSPGTGGSEQYF
TGTGCCAGCAGCCCCGGGACAGGGGGCTCCGAGCAGTACTTC
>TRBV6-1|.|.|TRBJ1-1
CASSEALSEAFF
TGTGCCAGCAGTGAAGCGCTTAGTGAAGCTTTCTTT
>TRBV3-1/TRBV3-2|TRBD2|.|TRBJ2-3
CASRLTSGADTQYF
TGTGCCAGCAGGCTTACTAGCGGGGCAGATACGCAGTATTTT
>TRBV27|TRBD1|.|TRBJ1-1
CASSPGTGAPLNTEAFF
TGTGCCAGCAGTCCCGGGACAGGAGCACCTTTGAACACTGAAGCTTTCTTT
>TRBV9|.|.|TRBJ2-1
CASSAGGSSNEQFF
TGTGCCAGCAGCGCCGGTGGGAGTAGCAATGAGCAGTTCTTC